The 16 T cell receptor beta chains presented below share a single source sample, sequenced in a study of T cells in Graves' hyperthyroidism and ophthalmopathy. Amplification of TCR beta CDR3 regions was performed using RNA transcripts as template. Carried out on the TCR CDR3, a first-round RT-PCR used the HTBI primer set. TCRdb reprocessed the multiplex PCR reads via MiXCR and lists one record per CDR3 protein. The sample lists about 410,000 distinct CDR3 sequences, about 15% seen once, with 13% in the top ten. Source material: blood. These receptors all come from a man younger than 35 with Graves' ophthalmopathy.

J is TRBJ2-3 and V is TRBV6-1; 9 positions agree with TRBD2. The CDR3 sequence is 14 residues long. The junction had 4 bases not matched to a gene; V was cut back by 6 bases and J by 3 bases. The germline CDR1 and CDR2 sequences are MNHNS and SASEGT. The CDR3 DNA reads TGTGCCAGCAGACTAGCGGGTTTGACAGATACGCAGTATTTT. Translating it yields CASRLAGLTDTQYF.

Worth noting for this clonotype: This may arise from a read error, as a much more abundant clone is one base away. This sequence joins TRBV20-1 and TRBJ1-5; D may be TRBD1 (6 bases). CDR3 length: 12 amino acids. The germline gives CDR1 DFQATT, CDR2 SNEGSKA (reference sequence). The CDR3 loop is CGANEGEQPQHF. Here the CDR3 DNA reads TGCGGTGCTAACGAGGGGGAGCAGCCCCAGCATTTT.

The chain recombines TRBV6-2 or TRBV6-3 with TRBJ2-2; TRBD1 matches 8 bases. The V and J ends lost 7 bases and 5 bases, in that order; junction bases with no gene match: 12. Germline-derived CDR1 and CDR2 are MNHEY and SVGEGT. The CDR3 length is 16 residues. CDR3 sequence: CASKIPGQGKTGELFF. CDR3 sequence (DNA): TGTGCCAGCAAAATACCAGGACAGGGAAAAACCGGGGAGCTGTTTTTT.

This clonotype was seen a few times. The chain employs TRBV4-1 and TRBJ1-3; weak D call: TRBD1 (6 bases). Trimming removed 4 bases at V and 7 bases at J, with 11 bases between. The CDR3 totals 13 residues. Germline values: CDR1 MGHRA, CDR2 YSYEKL. CDR3 protein: CASSRLQGNTIYF. The DNA for the CDR3 is TGCGCCAGCAGCCGATTACAGGGCAACACCATATATTTT.

The chain recombines TRBV27 with TRBJ1-5; 7 bases fit TRBD1. In germline, CDR1 is MNHEY, CDR2 SMNVEV (reference sequence). The V segment lost 6 bases and the J segment 7 bases; nucleotides outside the gene matches: 9. CDR3 length: 14 residues. The CDR3 here is CASSRGGNGQPQHF. DNA of the CDR3: TGTGCCAGCAGCAGGGGGGGGAATGGGCAGCCCCAGCATTTT.

The sample holds many counts of this clonotype. The genes are TRBV20-1 and TRBJ2-3, with 13 bases aligning to TRBD2. Looked up from germline, CDR1 is DFQATT and CDR2 is SNEGSKA (reference sequence). V lost 7 bases and J lost 4; bases outside the gene matches: 17. This CDR3 is 18 amino acids long. The CDR3 DNA reads TGCAGTGTCCTGGACAGCAGGACTAGCGGGAGAGGCGCAGATACGCAGTATTTT. Translation gives CSVLDSRTSGRGADTQYF.

This clonotype was recorded at least ten times. This chain links TRBV7-9 with TRBJ2-3; 8 nucleotides agree with TRBD1. From germline, CDR1 is SEHNR and CDR2 FQNEAQ (reference sequence). The V gene end was trimmed by 5 bases and the J gene end by 11 bases; junction bases not matched to a gene: 12. The length of the CDR3 is 14 residues. The CDR3 bases are TGTGCCAGCAGCCCCCCCTCTTCCGGGACAGGGCAGTATTTT. Protein product: CASSPPSSGTGQYF.

The genes are TRBV7-9 and TRBJ1-5; no firm D call. Germline V CDR1 and CDR2: SEHNR, FQNEAQ (reference sequence). The V end was cut by 5 bases, the J end by 4 bases, with 18 bases between. The CDR3 length is 16 residues. In DNA, the CDR3 is TGTGCCAGCAGCGGAAACCGGGATAGCCTAAATCAGCCCCAGCATTTT. Protein sequence: CASSGNRDSLNQPQHF.

This clonotype has a handful of counts. The gene calls are TRBV20-1 and TRBJ1-1; possibly TRBD1 for D (6 bases). V gave up 6 bases and J gave up 0 bases, with 11 bases separating them. CDR1 and CDR2 (germline): DFQATT, SNEGSKA (reference sequence). CDR3 size: 13 residues. CDR3 nucleotide sequence: TGCAGTGCACCCCGGGACATGAACACTGAAGCTTTCTTT. It specifies CSAPRDMNTEAFF.

This clonotype turned up a few times. The rearrangement uses TRBV5-6 and TRBJ2-1, with D perhaps TRBD1 or TRBD2 (5 bases each). The CDR3 is 16 residues long. The V gene lost 5 bases and the J gene lost 7 bases, with 22 bases spanning the gap. Germline assignment: CDR1 SGHDT and CDR2 YYEEEE. CDR3 region: CASSHPPGRAENEQFF. The CDR3, as DNA: TGTGCCAGCAGTCACCCTCCGGGGCGAGCGGAGAATGAGCAGTTCTTC.

The gene calls are TRBV5-5 and TRBJ1-2, with TRBD1 as a possible D gene (6 bases). The CDR3 contains 14 residues. CDR1 is SGHKS, CDR2 YYEKEE, per germline (reference sequence). V lost 1 base and J 4 bases, leaving 11 bases between the germline ends. The CDR3 DNA follows: TGTGCCAGCAGCTTGCGGTCCAGGGGCTATGGCTACACCTTC. Translation: CASSLRSRGYGYTF. The whole variable domain, remainder taken from reference TRBV5-5 and TRBJ1-2, is DAGVTQSPTHLIKTRGQQVTLRCSPISGHKSVSWYQQVLGQGPQFIFQYYEKEERGRGNFPDRFSARQFPNYSSELNVNALLLGDSALYLCASSLRSRGYGYTFGSGTRLTVV.

This clonotype appeared a few times. The rearrangement links TRBV4-1 to TRBJ2-1; possibly TRBD2 for D (5 bases). From germline, CDR1 is MGHRA and CDR2 YSYEKL. V gave up 0 bases and J gave up 8 bases, with 11 bases separating them. The CDR3 sequence is 14 residues long. The CDR3 DNA sequence: TGCGCCAGCAGCCAAGATCGGGGTACTCATGAGCAGTTCTTC. As protein: CASSQDRGTHEQFF.

This clonotype was counted a few times. The gene calls are TRBV7-4 and TRBJ1-5, with no clear D. The germline V and J ends were trimmed by 0 bases and 0 bases, with 21 bases remaining between them. CDR3 size: 20 residues. CDR1 is SGHVT and CDR2 is SQSDAQ in the germline V gene. This CDR3 reads CASSLAPAVSSRYSNQPQHF. The CDR3 nucleotides are TGTGCCAGCAGCTTAGCCCCGGCTGTCAGCTCTCGTTATAGCAATCAGCCCCAGCATTTT.

V and J are TRBV10-3 and TRBJ2-2; the match to TRBD1 covers 7 bases. This CDR3 is built from 15 residues. Germline V lookup: CDR1 ENHRY, CDR2 SYGVKD. V shed 4 bases and J 1 base; nucleotides not matched to a gene: 3. The CDR3 protein is CAISGWDRNTGELFF. Written as DNA, the CDR3 is TGTGCCATCAGTGGATGGGACAGGAACACCGGGGAGCTGTTTTTT.

The chain links TRBV12-3 or TRBV12-4 to TRBJ2-1; TRBD2 agrees at 12 bases. The CDR3 covers 15 residues. V dropped 5 bases and J dropped 7; count of bases not matched to a gene: 6. CDR3 nucleotides: TGTGCCAGCAGTCCAACTAGCGGGGGGATGAATGAGCAGTTCTTC. It codes for CASSPTSGGMNEQFF.

This clonotype turned up a few times. The V and J genes are TRBV20-1 and TRBJ1-5, with D unclear. Germline V gene sequence: CDR1 DFQATT, CDR2 SNEGSKA (reference sequence). CDR3 length equals 12 residues. Trimming shortened V by 3 bases and J by 5 bases, and 8 bases separated the two germline ends. CDR3 protein: CSASGRYQPQHF. CDR3 sequence (DNA): TGCAGTGCTAGTGGGAGGTATCAGCCCCAGCATTTT.